This T cell receptor (beta chain) was sequenced during a study of blood T cell repertoires in COVID-19. Sequencing used immunoSEQ multiplex PCR; TCRdb keeps in-frame clones, though not all of them. The table has approximately 280,000 clones, 90% seen once. Germline CDR1 is SGHAT and CDR2 is FQNNGV. J lost 0 bases, V lost 6 bases, and 4 bases had no gene match. This CDR3 contains 15 residues. The chain joins TRBV11-2 to TRBJ2-1; 8 positions match TRBD2. Specimen: PBMCs or T cells enriched from blood (not recorded which). The clonotype comes from a woman aged 18-30 years with acute COVID-19. CDR3: CASRKAGDSYNEQFF. The CDR3 DNA reads as TGTGCCAGCAGAAAAGCGGGGGACTCCTACAATGAGCAGTTCTTC. The whole variable domain, filled in from reference TRBV11-2 and TRBJ2-1, reads EAGVAQSPRYKIIEKRQSVAFWCNPISGHATLYWYQQILGQGPKLLIQFQNNGVVDDSQLPKDRFSAERLKGVDSTLKIQPAKLEDSAVYLCASRKAGDSYNEQFFGPGTRLTVL.